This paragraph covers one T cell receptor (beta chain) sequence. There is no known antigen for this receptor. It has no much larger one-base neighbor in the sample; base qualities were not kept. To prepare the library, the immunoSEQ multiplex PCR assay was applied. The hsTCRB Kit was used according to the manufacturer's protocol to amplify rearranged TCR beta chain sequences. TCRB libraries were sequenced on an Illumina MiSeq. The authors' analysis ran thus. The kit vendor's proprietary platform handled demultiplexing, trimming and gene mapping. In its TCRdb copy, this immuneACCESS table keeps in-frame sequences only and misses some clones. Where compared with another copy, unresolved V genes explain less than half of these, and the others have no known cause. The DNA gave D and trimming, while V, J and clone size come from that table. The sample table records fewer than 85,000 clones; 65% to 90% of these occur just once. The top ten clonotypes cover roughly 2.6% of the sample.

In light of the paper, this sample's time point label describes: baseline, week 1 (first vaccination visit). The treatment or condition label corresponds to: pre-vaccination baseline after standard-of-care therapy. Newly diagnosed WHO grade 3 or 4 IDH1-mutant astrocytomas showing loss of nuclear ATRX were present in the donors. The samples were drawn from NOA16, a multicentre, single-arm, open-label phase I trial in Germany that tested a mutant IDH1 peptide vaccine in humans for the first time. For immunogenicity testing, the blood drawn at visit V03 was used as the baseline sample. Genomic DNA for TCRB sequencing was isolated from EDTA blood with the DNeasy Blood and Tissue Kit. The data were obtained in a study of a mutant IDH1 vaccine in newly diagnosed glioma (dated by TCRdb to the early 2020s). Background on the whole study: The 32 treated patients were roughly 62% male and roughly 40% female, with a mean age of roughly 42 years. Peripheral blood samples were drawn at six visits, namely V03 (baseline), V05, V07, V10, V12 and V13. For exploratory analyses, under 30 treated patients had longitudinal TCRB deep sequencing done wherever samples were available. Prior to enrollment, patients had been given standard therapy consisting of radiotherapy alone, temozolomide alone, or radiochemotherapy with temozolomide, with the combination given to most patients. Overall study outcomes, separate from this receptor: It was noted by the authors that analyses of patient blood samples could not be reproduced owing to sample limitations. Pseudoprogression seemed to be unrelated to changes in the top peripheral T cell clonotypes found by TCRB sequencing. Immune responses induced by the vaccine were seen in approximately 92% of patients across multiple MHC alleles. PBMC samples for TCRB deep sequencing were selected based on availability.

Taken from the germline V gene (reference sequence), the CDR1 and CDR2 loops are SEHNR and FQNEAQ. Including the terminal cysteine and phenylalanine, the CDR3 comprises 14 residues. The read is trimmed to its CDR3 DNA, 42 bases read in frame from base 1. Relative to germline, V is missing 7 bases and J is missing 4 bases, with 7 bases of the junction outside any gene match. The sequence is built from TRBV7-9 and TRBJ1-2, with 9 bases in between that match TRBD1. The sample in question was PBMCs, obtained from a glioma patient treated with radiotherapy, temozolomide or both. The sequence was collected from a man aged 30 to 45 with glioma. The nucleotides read TGTGCCAGCAACCGGGACAGGGTCACCTATGGCTACACCTTC. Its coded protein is CASNRDRVTYGYTF.